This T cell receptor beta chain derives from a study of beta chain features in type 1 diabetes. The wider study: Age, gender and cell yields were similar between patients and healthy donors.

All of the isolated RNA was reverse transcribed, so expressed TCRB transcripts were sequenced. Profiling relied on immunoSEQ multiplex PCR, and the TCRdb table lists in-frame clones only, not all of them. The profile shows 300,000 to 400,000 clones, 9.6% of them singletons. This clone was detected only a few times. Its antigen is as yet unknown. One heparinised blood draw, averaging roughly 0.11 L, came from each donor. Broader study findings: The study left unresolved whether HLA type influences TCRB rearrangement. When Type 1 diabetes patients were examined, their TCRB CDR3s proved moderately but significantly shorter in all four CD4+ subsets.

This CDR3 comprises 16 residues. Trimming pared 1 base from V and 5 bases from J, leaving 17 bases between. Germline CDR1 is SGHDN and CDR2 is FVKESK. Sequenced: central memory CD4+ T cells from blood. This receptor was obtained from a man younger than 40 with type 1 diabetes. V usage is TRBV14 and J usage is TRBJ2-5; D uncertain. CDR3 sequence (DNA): TGTGCCAGCAGCCAAGGAAAAGGATGGCGACGGGAGACCCAGTACTTC. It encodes CASSQGKGWRRETQYF.